This is a list of T cell receptor beta chains from one sample in a study of cytomegalovirus exposure and HLA in healthy donors. Using immunoSEQ multiplex PCR, the repertoire was profiled, and TCRdb retains in-frame clones only, with some absent. The sample consists of 90,000 to 120,000 clones, roughly 72% of them appearing once. The sequenced sample consisted of PBMCs. These receptors all stem from a man aged 30-40 years in good health and CMV-seronegative. Both conserved end residues are part of each CDR3. D genes are given only for firm matches. Clone size appears in some rows only: once, few, many, or a class for an expanded clone.

v_gene	d_gene	abundance	j_gene	CDR3aa	CDR3nt
TRBV30	TRBD1	.	TRBJ2-7	CAWTPTGTGSDEQYF	TGTGCCTGGACCCCTACGGGGACAGGGAGCGACGAGCAGTACTTC
TRBV5-1	.	.	TRBJ1-2	CASSPAGANYGYTF	TGCGCCAGCAGCCCGGCCGGAGCTAACTATGGCTACACCTTC
TRBV28	.	few	TRBJ1-1	CASSLPYRRTEAFF	TGTGCCAGCAGTTTACCGTACAGACGCACTGAAGCTTTCTTT
TRBV4-1	TRBD2	.	TRBJ2-7	CASSLGLAGAGYEQYF	TGCGCCAGCAGCCTCGGACTAGCGGGAGCCGGGTACGAGCAGTACTTC
TRBV7-9	.	few	TRBJ1-1	CASNTNTEAFF	TGTGCCAGCAACACGAACACTGAAGCTTTCTTT
TRBV28	.	.	TRBJ2-7	CASSSRLRGSGYEQYF	TGTGCCAGCAGTTCTCGCTTGAGGGGGAGCGGCTACGAGCAGTACTTC
TRBV6-5	TRBD2	.	TRBJ2-3	CASSYGGGPSTDTQYF	TGTGCCAGCAGTTATGGCGGGGGGCCTAGCACAGATACGCAGTATTTT
TRBV7-8	TRBD1	.	TRBJ1-1	CASSLADRGSFPAEAFF	TGTGCCAGCAGCTTAGCGGACAGGGGGAGTTTCCCAGCTGAAGCTTTCTTT
TRBV27	.	.	TRBJ2-7	CASSLSYGGPYEQYF	TGTGCCAGCAGTTTATCGTACGGCGGCCCCTACGAGCAGTACTTC
TRBV6-4	TRBD2	.	TRBJ2-1	CATRPRGGIYNEQFF	TGTGCCACCCGGCCCCGGGGGGGCATTTACAATGAGCAGTTCTTC
TRBV27	TRBD2	.	TRBJ2-5	CASSLLAGDRVTQYF	TGTGCCAGCAGTTTACTAGCGGGAGATCGAGTGACCCAGTACTTC
TRBV9	TRBD2	.	TRBJ2-2	CASSVAGGPSGELFF	TGTGCCAGCAGCGTAGCGGGAGGGCCGAGCGGGGAGCTGTTTTTT
TRBV6-6	.	.	TRBJ1-5	CASSYSTPDQPQHF	TGTGCCAGCAGTTACTCGACACCGGATCAGCCCCAGCATTTT
TRBV5-4	TRBD1	few	TRBJ2-3	CASSLAGTVTDTQYF	TGTGCCAGCAGCTTGGCCGGGACAGTCACAGATACGCAGTATTTT
TRBV11-1	.	.	TRBJ2-7	CASSLRRDEQYF	TGTGCCAGCAGCTTGAGGCGGGACGAGCAGTACTTC
TRBV15	.	.	TRBJ1-5	CATSEQGKGSNQPQHF	TGTGCCACCAGCGAACAGGGTAAAGGTAGCAATCAGCCCCAGCATTTT
TRBV7-3	TRBD1	.	TRBJ1-2	CASSLTSGQGSGYTF	TGTGCCAGCAGCTTAACGTCAGGACAGGGGAGCGGCTACACCTTC
TRBV5-1	.	.	TRBJ1-6	CASSLGEGSYNSPLHF	TGCGCCAGCAGCTTGGGCGAGGGTTCCTATAATTCACCCCTCCACTTT
TRBV15	TRBD1	.	TRBJ1-2	CATSREDRVHYGYTF	TGTGCCACCAGCAGGGAAGACAGGGTACATTATGGCTACACCTTC
TRBV7-3	TRBD1	.	TRBJ2-5	CASSLGTGGGRKETQYF	TGTGCCAGCAGCTTAGGGACAGGGGGGGGGAGAAAAGAGACCCAGTACTTC
TRBV7-8	TRBD1	.	TRBJ1-4	CASSTTGAAGDEKLFF	TGTGCCAGCAGCACAACAGGGGCCGCTGGGGATGAAAAACTGTTTTTT
TRBV6-6	.	.	TRBJ2-1	CASSPSYGANEQFF	TGTGCCAGCAGTCCTAGTTACGGTGCCAATGAGCAGTTCTTC
TRBV7-3	.	.	TRBJ2-5	CASSLGERETQYF	TGTGCCAGCAGCTTGGGAGAAAGGGAGACCCAGTACTTC
TRBV6-5	TRBD1	.	TRBJ1-5	CASSLTPGQGNQPQHF	TGTGCCAGCAGTTTGACTCCGGGACAGGGCAATCAGCCCCAGCATTTT
TRBV6-6	.	.	TRBJ2-7	CASSYEIYEQYF	TGTGCCAGCAGTTACGAGATCTACGAGCAGTACTTC
TRBV28	.	.	TRBJ1-6	CASSTNAIIPPLHF	TGTGCCAGCAGCACAAACGCAATAATTCCACCCCTCCACTTT
TRBV9	TRBD2	.	TRBJ2-5	CASSVGLAEYQETQYF	TGTGCCAGCAGCGTCGGACTAGCTGAGTACCAAGAGACCCAGTACTTC
TRBV4-1	TRBD1	.	TRBJ2-5	CASSQDRDRDQETQYF	TGCGCCAGCAGCCAAGATAGGGACAGGGACCAAGAGACCCAGTACTTC
TRBV4-1	.	few	TRBJ2-1	CASSQSFPVGWGDEQFF	TGCGCCAGCAGCCAATCCTTCCCGGTTGGGTGGGGGGATGAGCAGTTCTTC
TRBV15	TRBD2	.	TRBJ2-1	CATKSLAGGNPSYNEQFF	TGTGCCACCAAGTCTCTAGCGGGGGGGAACCCCTCCTACAATGAGCAGTTCTTC
TRBV28	TRBD1	.	TRBJ2-7	CASSPGTGSYEQYF	TGTGCCAGCAGTCCCGGGACAGGTTCCTACGAGCAGTACTTC
TRBV6-5	TRBD1	.	TRBJ1-1	CASSLDRGRGTEAFF	TGTGCCAGCAGCCTAGACAGGGGGCGAGGCACTGAAGCTTTCTTT
TRBV7-2	.	.	TRBJ1-5	CASSLFGGGNQPQHF	TGTGCCAGCAGCTTATTCGGAGGTGGAAATCAGCCCCAGCATTTT
TRBV5-5	TRBD1	.	TRBJ1-1	CASRVQGGGTEAFF	TGTGCCAGCAGAGTTCAGGGGGGCGGCACTGAAGCTTTCTTT
TRBV27	TRBD2	.	TRBJ2-5	CASSPASSGGWETQYF	TGTGCCAGCAGTCCGGCCTCTAGCGGGGGGTGGGAGACCCAGTACTTC
TRBV29-1	TRBD2	.	TRBJ2-1	CSVEGGGADNEQFF	TGCAGCGTTGAAGGCGGGGGGGCCGACAATGAGCAGTTCTTC
TRBV28	TRBD1	.	TRBJ2-4	CASSPPRQGIKNIQYF	TGTGCCAGCAGTCCCCCCCGACAGGGAATCAAAAACATTCAGTACTTC
TRBV13	TRBD2	.	TRBJ2-7	CASSLERGAYEQYF	TGTGCCAGCAGCTTAGAGCGGGGGGCCTACGAGCAGTACTTC
TRBV7-6	TRBD1	few	TRBJ1-2	CASSLPGQDDGYTF	TGTGCCAGCAGCTTACCAGGACAGGACGATGGCTACACCTTC
TRBV6-1	TRBD1	few	TRBJ2-5	CASSEAGTVQETQYF	TGTGCCAGCAGTGAAGCCGGGACAGTCCAAGAGACCCAGTACTTC
TRBV19	TRBD1	.	TRBJ2-7	CASISSGTGDYEQYF	TGTGCCAGTATCTCGAGCGGGACAGGGGACTACGAGCAGTACTTC
TRBV5-6	TRBD2	.	TRBJ2-3	CASSQRHESGGAGADTQYF	TGTGCCAGCAGCCAAAGACACGAAAGCGGGGGGGCCGGAGCAGATACGCAGTATTTT
TRBV11-2	TRBD1	once	TRBJ1-3	CASSWGQASGNTIYF	TGTGCCAGCAGCTGGGGACAGGCCTCTGGAAACACCATATATTTT
TRBV6-1	TRBD2	.	TRBJ2-3	CASSEALTGGADTQYF	TGTGCCAGCAGTGAAGCGCTAACGGGAGGAGCAGATACGCAGTATTTT
TRBV7-9	.	.	TRBJ1-5	CASSRDTYQPQHF	TGTGCCAGCAGCCGGGACACGTATCAGCCCCAGCATTTT
TRBV5-4	TRBD1	.	TRBJ2-4	CASSSPDRGHMNIQYF	TGTGCCAGCAGCTCCCCGGACAGGGGGCACATGAACATTCAGTACTTC
TRBV19	.	.	TRBJ1-1	CASSILQGGAEAFF	TGTGCCAGTAGTATACTGCAGGGTGGTGCTGAAGCTTTCTTT
TRBV7-8	.	.	TRBJ2-5	CASSRWEGALQETQYF	TGTGCCAGCAGCCGGTGGGAAGGGGCCCTCCAAGAGACCCAGTACTTC
TRBV5-1	TRBD2	.	TRBJ2-7	CASSLLAGTPYEQYF	TGCGCCAGCAGCTTACTAGCGGGGACCCCCTACGAGCAGTACTTC
TRBV4-1	TRBD2	few	TRBJ2-7	CASSPRASGGGVHEQYF	TGCGCCAGCAGCCCCAGGGCCAGCGGGGGGGGCGTCCACGAGCAGTACTTC
TRBV7-2	.	few	TRBJ2-7	CASSPGPGVCEQYF	TGTGCCAGCAGCCCGGGTCCCGGGGTCTGTGAGCAGTACTTC
TRBV18	.	.	TRBJ2-5	CASSPTPGETQYF	TGTGCCAGCTCACCCACTCCGGGAGAGACCCAGTACTTC
TRBV6-5	.	once	TRBJ1-2	CASSFNRGHFGYTF	TGTGCCAGCAGTTTCAATCGGGGACACTTCGGCTACACCTTC
TRBV29-1	.	.	TRBJ2-2	CSVTLSGRELFF	TGCAGCGTTACCTTATCCGGTCGGGAGCTGTTTTTT
TRBV7-9	TRBD1	.	TRBJ2-6	CASSPNSGGFGANVLTF	TGTGCCAGCAGCCCTAACTCAGGGGGTTTTGGGGCCAACGTCCTGACTTTC
TRBV29-1	.	.	TRBJ1-1	CSVVARTARRLTEAFF	TGCAGCGTCGTGGCTAGGACAGCCAGAAGATTGACTGAAGCTTTCTTT
TRBV30	TRBD1	.	TRBJ2-7	CAWNLGQGDEQYF	TGTGCCTGGAACCTGGGACAGGGGGACGAGCAGTACTTC